This TCR beta chain was sequenced during a study of blood T cell repertoires in COVID-19. The germline V gene has CDR1 SEHNR and CDR2 FQNEAQ (reference sequence). This CDR3 has 15 amino acids. With 2 bases removed from V and 4 bases from J, the gap between germline ends came to 14 bases. As processed by the authors: Counts of nucleated cells, estimated from reference gene primer amplification, were obtained. TCRdb's copy holds only in-frame clones and misses some; the assay was immunoSEQ multiplex PCR. Clonal size and the V and J genes are those of that table, whereas D and trimming came from the DNA. The profile shows 100,000 to 150,000 clones, 84% of them singletons.

The gene calls are TRBV7-9 and TRBJ1-1; tentatively, D is TRBD1 (6 bases). The source material was peripheral blood. The TCR comes from a man aged 60-69 years with acute or convalescent COVID-19. The chain's CDR3 is CASSLQGTSFTEAFF. CDR3 coding DNA: TGTGCCAGCAGCTTACAGGGGACATCCTTCACTGAAGCTTTCTTT.